Sequencing of this T cell receptor (beta chain) was carried out in a study of monozygotic twins with inflammatory bowel disease (dated by TCRdb to about 2019). About the investigation overall: In total, approximately 28 monozygotic twin pairs made up the full study: 19 Danish pairs, all IBD-discordant, plus nine German pairs, of which four were IBD-concordant and five were IBD-discordant. The search for disease-associated traits relied mainly on comparing, within discordant pairs, IBD patients with their genetically identical healthy co-twins. Each individual had, on average, about 151 000 unique TCRalpha sequences and 181 000 unique TCRbeta sequences available for analysis.

CDR1 and CDR2, per the germline V gene (reference sequence), are DFQATT and SNEGSKA. The CDR3 starts with the cysteine, ends with the phenylalanine, and has 12 residues. The DNA is unrecorded. A remark on this clonotype: No cognate antigen has been identified for it.

The library was made by 5' RACE. Preparation of each TCR library used about 4,000 ng of total RNA. cDNA was synthesized with SMARTScribe reverse transcriptase in eight separate reactions per sample. Unique molecular identifiers containing a 6-nucleotide sample barcode were introduced through template switching during cDNA synthesis. Two nested PCRs of roughly 16 and 10 cycles amplified the TCRalpha and TCRbeta cDNA, and bead purification followed each PCR. Before amplification, the cDNA was treated with uracil DNA-glycosylase and purified using the QIAquick PCR purification kit. In the second PCR, Illumina TruSeq-compatible adapters and sample-specific barcodes were added. TapeStation and Qubit were used to check library quality and concentration, and 5 ng of each library went into the pool. Pooled libraries were sequenced on an Illumina HiSeq2500 single-index Rapid Run with 2 x 100 bp reads and custom sequencing primers. The original methods were these. MiGEC version 1.2.6 was used for UMI-based consensus assembly, which corrected PCR and sequencing errors. MiXCR version 2.1.1 was used to carry out V(D)J alignment, clonotype assembly and CDR3 extraction. To normalise gene usage, clonotype sharing and MAIT/NKT TCR abundance, the analysis used the top 1000, 10 000 and 20 000 clonotypes per sample. Diversity was computed as the inverse Simpson index with the vegan R package after downsampling to 27 000 UMIs. Paired Mann-Whitney U tests were applied to discordant twin pairs, and Benjamini-Hochberg correction was used for multiple testing. The reads, reprocessed by TCRdb, yield one row per CDR3 protein sequence and no DNA. TCRdb assigned the V and J calls; the authors' analysis was not used. The sample table includes around 150,000 distinct CDR3 sequences. The ten largest clonotypes hold 2.4% of the sample.

Here is what the overall study found, with its caveats: No difference in repertoire similarity was observed between concordant and discordant twins, possibly owing to limited statistical power. The results gave no support for a single strong signal or clonotype linked to IBD. IBD patients had lower TCRbeta repertoire diversity, measured by the inverse Simpson index, than their healthy co-twins. Fewer clonotypes were shared with other individuals by IBD patients than by healthy twins, most markedly in patients showing signs of disease activity. Differing immunosuppressive treatments among patients may have added background noise and inter-individual variability to the repertoires. Distinction between different T cell subtypes could not be achieved in the analysis.

From each donor, a roughly 2.3 ml peripheral blood sample was collected into PAXgene tubes and stored at -80 degrees C. Without T cell sorting, total RNA was isolated from whole blood using the PAXgene blood miRNA kit on an automated QIAcube. Peripheral blood from monozygotic twin pairs, either concordant or discordant for inflammatory bowel disease, underwent deep TCRalpha and TCRbeta repertoire profiling that used unique molecular barcoding. Smoking habits were recorded for all twin pairs, with individuals classified as current, former or never smokers. Input material: blood. This receptor chain uses TRBV20-1 and TRBJ2-1; TCRdb's D call of TRBD2 is untestable without DNA. The TCR was taken from a human donor with ulcerative colitis or Crohn's disease, or a healthy co-twin of an affected twin (not recorded which). The CDR3 region: CSAIRTGSEQFF.